Following are 13 T cell receptor beta chains from one sample sequenced in a study of human T cells and chemical hapten exposure. TCRdb ran MiXCR on the 5' RACE reads and lists one entry per CDR3 protein. The data contain roughly 81,000 distinct CDR3 sequences, about a sixth of them singletons. Unfractionated whole blood yielded total RNA. The receptors were gathered from a female donor in good health.

This clonotype has at least ten counts. The chain couples TRBV28 to TRBJ2-3, with a possible D match to TRBD2 (6 bases). CDR3 length equals 15 residues. V lost 3 bases and J lost 0, with 10 bases in between. Germline assignment: CDR1 MDHEN and CDR2 SYDVKM. The CDR3 loop is CASSLLATSTDTQYF. The CDR3 bases are TGTGCCAGCAGTTTGCTAGCGACCAGCACAGATACGCAGTATTTT.

This clonotype was picked up a small number of times. The chain recombines TRBV4-3 with TRBJ2-4; tentative D call: TRBD1 (6 bases). The V and J ends lost 0 bases and 3 bases respectively, with 9 bases between them. This CDR3 has 15 residues. Germline CDR1 and CDR2: LGHNA and YSLEER. The CDR3 DNA sequence: TGCGCCAGCAGCCAAGACACGACAGGCAAAAACATTCAGTACTTC. Encoded protein: CASSQDTTGKNIQYF.

In its sample, this clonotype was seen a few times. The chain employs TRBV7-2 and TRBJ2-3, with 10 bases lining up with TRBD2. The junction had 4 bases not matched to a gene; V was cut back by 3 bases and J by 1 base. This CDR3 has 16 residues. The germline V gene has CDR1 SGHTA and CDR2 FQGNSA. The CDR3 protein is CASSFTSGAGTDTQYF. In DNA form, the CDR3 reads TGTGCCAGCAGCTTCACTAGCGGGGCGGGCACAGATACGCAGTATTTT.

In this sample, this clonotype turned up a few times. The chain employs TRBV6-2 or TRBV6-3 and TRBJ1-5; D may be TRBD1 (6 bases). V lost 5 bases and J 3 bases, leaving 14 bases between the germline ends. The CDR3 covers 15 residues. Germline V gene sequence: CDR1 MNHEY, CDR2 SVGEGT. CDR3 DNA: TGTGCCAGCAGTCCGGACAGCGAAAACAATCAGCCCCAGCATTTT. This codes for CASSPDSENNQPQHF.

This clonotype was counted a few times. The V gene is TRBV2, the J gene TRBJ2-1; D is possibly TRBD1 (6 bases). Trimming removed 5 bases at V and 0 bases at J, with 14 bases between. The germline V gene has CDR1 SNHLY and CDR2 FYNNEI. This CDR3 region has 16 residues. CDR3 residues: CASSLWGTSSYNEQFF. CDR3 DNA: TGTGCCAGCAGTCTGTGGGGGACATCCTCCTACAATGAGCAGTTCTTC.

The V gene is TRBV6-5, the J gene TRBJ1-1, with no clear D. V was shortened by 6 bases and J by 5 bases, with 19 bases between the two germline ends. From germline, CDR1 is MNHEY and CDR2 SVGAGI. The CDR3 spans 15 residues. The CDR3 here is CASRKTPGRWTEAFF. In DNA, the CDR3 is TGTGCCAGCAGAAAGACGCCTGGTCGCTGGACTGAAGCTTTCTTT.

V is TRBV7-2 and J is TRBJ2-1, with TRBD1 matching over 7 bases. The CDR3 runs 14 residues. Germline V gene lookup returns CDR1 SGHTA and CDR2 FQGNSA. V shed 4 bases, J shed 3 bases, and the junction held 3 bases outside the gene matches. The CDR3 nucleotides read TGTGCCAGCAGCTATTACAGGGGCTACAATGAGCAGTTCTTC. This sequence encodes CASSYYRGYNEQFF.

This rearrangement joins TRBV9 to TRBJ2-3; D call uncertain. From germline, CDR1 is SGDLS and CDR2 YYNGEE. Trimming removed 0 bases from V and 4 bases from J, with 15 bases in between. The CDR3 sequence is 16 residues long. CDR3 sequence (DNA): TGTGCCAGCAGCGTAGGAAGAGGCATCATCCCAGATACGCAGTATTTT. It translates to CASSVGRGIIPDTQYF.

This rearrangement joins TRBV6-5 to TRBJ1-6, with D perhaps matching TRBD1 (5 bases). The CDR3 extends over 16 amino acids. CDR1 MNHEY and CDR2 SVGAGI come from the germline V gene. Trimming removed 0 bases from V and 7 bases from J, with 13 bases in between. The CDR3 coding sequence is TGTGCCAGCAGTTACTCGGCAGGGCTTGAGAATTCACCCCTCCACTTT. Residues: CASSYSAGLENSPLHF.

This clonotype was observed many times. The chain joins TRBV19 to TRBJ1-5; D may be TRBD1 (5 bases). CDR3 size: 17 residues. The germline gives CDR1 LNHDA, CDR2 SQIVND (reference sequence). The ends were cut back, 5 bases at V and 2 bases at J, with 19 bases in the middle. The CDR3 spells CASSPPTRGLRNQPQHF. In DNA, the CDR3 is TGTGCCAGTAGTCCTCCGACGAGGGGTTTGCGCAATCAGCCCCAGCATTTT.

This chain uses TRBV15 with TRBJ2-4; D perhaps matches TRBD1 (5 bases). CDR3 length: 16 amino acids. Looked up from germline, CDR1 is LNHNV and CDR2 is YYDKDF (reference sequence). V was pared by 3 bases and J by 0 bases, with 12 bases between. The CDR3 bases are TGTGCCACCAGCAGTGGGGCAGGGTTAGCCAAAAACATTCAGTACTTC. It translates to CATSSGAGLAKNIQYF.

J is TRBJ1-2 and V is TRBV28; TRBD1 matches at 10 bases. This CDR3 has 16 residues. CDR1 and CDR2 from the germline V gene are MDHEN and SYDVKM. The ends lost 6 bases at V and 4 bases at J; junction bases unmatched: 11. CDR3 in amino acids: CASSLNPGQGPYGYTF. The CDR3, as DNA: TGTGCCAGCAGCCTTAACCCGGGACAGGGGCCCTATGGCTACACCTTC.

The genes are TRBV30 and TRBJ2-2, with D possibly TRBD1 on 6 matching bases. This CDR3 has 13 residues. Germline assignment: CDR1 GTSNPN and CDR2 SVGIG (reference sequence). Trimming shortened V by 0 bases and J by 5 bases, and 7 bases separated the two germline ends. This CDR3 is CAWSVQGTGELFF. Here the CDR3 DNA reads TGTGCCTGGAGTGTACAGGGAACCGGGGAGCTGTTTTTT.